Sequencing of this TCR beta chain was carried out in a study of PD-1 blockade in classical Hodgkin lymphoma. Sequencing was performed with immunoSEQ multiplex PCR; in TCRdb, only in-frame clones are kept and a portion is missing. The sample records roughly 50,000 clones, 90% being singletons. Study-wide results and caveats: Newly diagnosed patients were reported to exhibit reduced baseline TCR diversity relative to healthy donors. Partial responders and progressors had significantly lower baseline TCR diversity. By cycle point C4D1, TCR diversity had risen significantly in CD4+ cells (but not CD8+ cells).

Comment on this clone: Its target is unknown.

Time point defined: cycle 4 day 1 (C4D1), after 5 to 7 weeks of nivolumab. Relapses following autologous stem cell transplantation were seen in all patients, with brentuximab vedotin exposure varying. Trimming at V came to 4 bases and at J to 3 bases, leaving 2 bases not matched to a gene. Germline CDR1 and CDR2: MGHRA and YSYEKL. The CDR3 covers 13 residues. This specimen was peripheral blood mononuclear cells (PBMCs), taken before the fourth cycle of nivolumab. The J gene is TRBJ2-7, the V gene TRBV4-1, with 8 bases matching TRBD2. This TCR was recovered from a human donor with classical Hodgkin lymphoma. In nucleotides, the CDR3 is TGCGCCAGCAGCCTCGGGACTAGCTACGAGCAGTACTTC. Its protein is CASSLGTSYEQYF.